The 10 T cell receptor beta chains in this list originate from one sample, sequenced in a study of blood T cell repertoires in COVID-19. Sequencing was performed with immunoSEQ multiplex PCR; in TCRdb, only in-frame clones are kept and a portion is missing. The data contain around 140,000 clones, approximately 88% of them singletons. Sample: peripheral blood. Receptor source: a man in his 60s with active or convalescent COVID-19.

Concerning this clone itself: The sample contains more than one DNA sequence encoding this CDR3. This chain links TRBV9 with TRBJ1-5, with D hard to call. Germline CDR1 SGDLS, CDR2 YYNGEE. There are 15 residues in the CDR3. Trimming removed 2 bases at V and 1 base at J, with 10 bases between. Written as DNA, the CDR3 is TGTGCCAGCAGCGTGGGAGGACGGAGCAATCAGCCCCAGCATTTT. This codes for CASSVGGRSNQPQHF.

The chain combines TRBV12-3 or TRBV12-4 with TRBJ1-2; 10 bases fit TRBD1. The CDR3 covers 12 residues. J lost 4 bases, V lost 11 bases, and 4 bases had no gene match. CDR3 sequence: CASRTGGYGYTF. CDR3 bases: TGTGCCTCAAGGACAGGGGGCTATGGCTACACCTTC.

The CDR3 coding sequence is TGTGCTACGGGGAGTCTAGCGGAAAGCTCGAGCACAGATACGCAGTATTTT. The encoded protein is CATGSLAESSSTDTQYF. This chain uses TRBV10-3 with TRBJ2-3; TRBD2 matches at 7 bases. Germline lookup yields CDR1 ENHRY and CDR2 SYGVKD. The CDR3 is 17 residues long.

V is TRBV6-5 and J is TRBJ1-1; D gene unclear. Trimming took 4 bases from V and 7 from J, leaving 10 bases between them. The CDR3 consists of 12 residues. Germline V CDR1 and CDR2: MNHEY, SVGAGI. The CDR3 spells CASSSSWNEAFF. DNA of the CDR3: TGTGCCAGCAGTTCTAGCTGGAATGAAGCTTTCTTT.

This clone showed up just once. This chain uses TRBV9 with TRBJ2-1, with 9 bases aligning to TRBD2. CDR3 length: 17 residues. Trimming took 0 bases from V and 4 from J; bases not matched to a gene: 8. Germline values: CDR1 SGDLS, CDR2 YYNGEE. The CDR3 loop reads CASSVERAGGPYNEQFF. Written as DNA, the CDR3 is TGTGCCAGCAGCGTAGAGAGGGCGGGAGGGCCTTACAATGAGCAGTTCTTC.

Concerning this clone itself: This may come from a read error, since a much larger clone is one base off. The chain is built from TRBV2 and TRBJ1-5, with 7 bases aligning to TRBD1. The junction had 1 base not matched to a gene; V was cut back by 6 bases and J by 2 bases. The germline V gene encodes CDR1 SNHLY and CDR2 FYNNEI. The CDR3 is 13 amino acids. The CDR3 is CASSQGGNQPQHF. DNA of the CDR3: TGTGCCAGCAGCCAGGGGGGCAATCAGCCCCAGCATTTT.

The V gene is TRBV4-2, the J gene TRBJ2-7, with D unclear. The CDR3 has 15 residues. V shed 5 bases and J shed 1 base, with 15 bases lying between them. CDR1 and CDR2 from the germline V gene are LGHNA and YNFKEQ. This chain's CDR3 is CASSATGDGSYEQYF. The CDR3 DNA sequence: TGTGCCAGCAGCGCGACCGGCGACGGGTCCTACGAGCAGTACTTC.

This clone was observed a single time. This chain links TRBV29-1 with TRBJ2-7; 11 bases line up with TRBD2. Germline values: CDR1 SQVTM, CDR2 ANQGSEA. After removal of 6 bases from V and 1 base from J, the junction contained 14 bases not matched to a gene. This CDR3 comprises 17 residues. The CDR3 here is CSVLKNQGLADSYEQYF. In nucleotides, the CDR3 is TGCAGCGTGCTTAAAAACCAGGGACTAGCGGATTCCTACGAGCAGTACTTC.

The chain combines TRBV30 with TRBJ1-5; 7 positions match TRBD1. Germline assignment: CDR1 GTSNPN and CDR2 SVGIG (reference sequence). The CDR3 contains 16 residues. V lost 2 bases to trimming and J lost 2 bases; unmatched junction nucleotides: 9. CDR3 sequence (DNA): TGTGCCTGGAGTACCAAGACAGGGCCAGGCAATCAGCCCCAGCATTTT. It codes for CAWSTKTGPGNQPQHF.

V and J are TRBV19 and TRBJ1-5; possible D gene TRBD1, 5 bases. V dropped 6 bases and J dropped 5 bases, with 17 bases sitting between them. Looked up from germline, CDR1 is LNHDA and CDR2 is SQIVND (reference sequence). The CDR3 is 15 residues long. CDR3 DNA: TGTGCCAGTAGGCTGTCCGGGGGTACGGATCAGCCCCAGCATTTT. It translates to CASRLSGGTDQPQHF.